These T cell receptor beta chains were read from a single sample in a study of blood T cell repertoires in COVID-19. Clones were read by immunoSEQ multiplex PCR, and TCRdb kept only the in-frame ones, dropping some. The sample lists a few hundred thousand clones, roughly 80% occurring once. The specimen sequenced was PBMCs or T cells enriched from blood (not recorded which). All receptors derive from a man aged 50 or older who had recovered from COVID-19. Each CDR3 is given with its conserved first and last residue. D genes are given only for firm matches. The listing skips clone size in some rows; elsewhere it reads once, few, many or a size class.

V	D	J	size	CDR3	DNA
TRBV23-1	.	TRBJ1-6	.	CASGRRRLLSPLHF	TGCGCCAGCGGAAGACGGCGGCTGCTTTCACCCCTCCACTTT
TRBV19	TRBD2	TRBJ2-3	once	CASSGTSGGNADTQYF	TGTGCCAGTAGCGGGACTAGCGGGGGGAATGCAGATACGCAGTATTTT
TRBV15	.	TRBJ2-1	.	CARFFAGKTSIYNEQFF	TGTGCCAGATTTTTTGCGGGAAAAACGAGCATCTACAATGAGCAGTTCTTC
TRBV15	.	TRBJ1-4	.	CATSRFRATNEKLFF	TGTGCCACCAGCAGATTCCGTGCAACTAATGAAAAACTGTTTTTT
TRBV20-1	TRBD1	TRBJ2-3	.	CSASTLRGGTGRTDTQYF	TGCAGTGCTAGTACTTTGAGGGGAGGGACAGGGAGGACAGATACGCAGTATTTT
TRBV19	TRBD1	TRBJ1-2	.	CASSLTGVDGYTF	TGTGCCAGTAGCTTGACAGGGGTTGATGGCTACACCTTC
TRBV7-9	TRBD1	TRBJ2-3	.	CASSKTGGELDTQYF	TGTGCCAGCAGCAAAACAGGGGGCGAGTTAGATACGCAGTATTTT
TRBV19	TRBD1	TRBJ1-6	.	CASSGRQGLAYNSPLHF	TGTGCCAGTAGTGGCCGACAGGGGCTGGCCTATAATTCACCCCTCCACTTT
TRBV18	TRBD1	TRBJ1-1	once	CASSPRGQGMTEAFF	TGTGCCAGCTCACCCCGCGGACAGGGGATGACTGAAGCTTTCTTT
TRBV15	.	TRBJ2-2	.	CATSRAGGLGGELFF	TGTGCCACCAGCAGAGCCGGGGGGCTGGGCGGGGAGCTGTTTTTT
TRBV21-1	.	TRBJ1-5	.	CASSHRGGSRHQHF	TGTGCCAGCAGCCACCGCGGGGGCTCTAGACACCAGCATTTT
TRBV5-1	.	TRBJ2-7	.	CASSLEERTSSYEQYF	TGCGCCAGCAGCTTGGAGGAGCGTACGAGCTCCTACGAGCAGTACTTC
TRBV5-1	TRBD1	TRBJ1-4	.	CASSTGGNEKLFF	TGCGCCAGCAGCACAGGGGGGAATGAAAAACTGTTTTTT
TRBV18	TRBD1	TRBJ1-3	.	CASSPLRDRGNTIYF	TGTGCCAGCTCACCACTGCGGGACAGGGGAAACACCATATATTTT
TRBV6-5	.	TRBJ2-7	.	CASSSLYEQYF	TGTGCCAGCAGTTCCCTATACGAGCAGTACTTC
TRBV7-9	.	TRBJ1-5	.	CASSPGSQSVNQPQHF	TGTGCCAGCAGCCCGGGATCCCAATCGGTCAATCAGCCCCAGCATTTT
TRBV19	TRBD1	TRBJ2-2	.	CATARQGASGELFF	TGTGCCACGGCGCGGCAGGGGGCGTCCGGGGAGCTGTTTTTT
TRBV4-2	TRBD1	TRBJ1-1	.	CASSQGQVNTEAFF	TGTGCCAGCAGCCAGGGACAGGTGAACACTGAAGCTTTCTTT
TRBV9	TRBD1	TRBJ1-2	.	CASSPSHGTGGHGYTF	TGTGCCAGCAGCCCCAGCCACGGGACAGGGGGTCATGGCTACACCTTC
TRBV5-4	TRBD1	TRBJ1-2	once	CASSLRTGYGYTF	TGTGCCAGCAGCTTGAGGACAGGCTATGGCTACACCTTC
TRBV6-5	TRBD2	TRBJ2-7	.	CASSPGGLEQYF	TGTGCCAGCAGCCCGGGGGGGCTTGAGCAGTACTTC
TRBV5-1	TRBD1	TRBJ2-7	.	CASSSRDRPPEQYF	TGCGCCAGCAGCTCCCGGGACAGGCCTCCCGAGCAGTACTTC
TRBV3-1/TRBV3-2	.	TRBJ2-3	.	CASSQRGRDTQYF	TGTGCCAGCAGCCAGCGGGGGCGAGATACGCAGTATTTT
TRBV10-3	.	TRBJ1-5	few	CAISRDSSNQPQHF	TGTGCCATCAGCCGAGACAGTAGCAATCAGCCCCAGCATTTT
TRBV28	.	TRBJ2-7	.	CASSGAQGTPNSYEQYF	TGTGCCAGCAGTGGCGCGCAGGGCACACCGAACTCCTACGAGCAGTACTTC
TRBV5-1	TRBD1	TRBJ1-4	.	CASSPGTALATNEKLFF	TGCGCCAGCAGCCCCGGGACAGCACTTGCAACTAATGAAAAACTGTTTTTT